The clone carrying this T cell receptor (beta chain) came up once. The junction departs from germline at one end; a sequencing error may be responsible. Germline loops: CDR1 LGHNA, CDR2 YNFKEQ. The length of the CDR3 is 14 residues. Together with a sample-barcoded 5' primer, a J-beta primer mix was included in a second PCR lasting about 7 to 12 cycles. TCRdb recomputed calls from the 5' RACE reads with MiXCR, one row per CDR3 protein. Among 600,000 to 1,000,000 distinct CDR3 sequences listed, 55% to 70% were seen once. This entry comes from a study of blood T cells in healthy people across ages. RNA extraction gave at least 6 micrograms of total RNA per sample.

The clonotype comes from a man younger than 40 in good health. The chain combines TRBV4-2 with TRBJ2-1; no reliable D call. Material: blood. CDR3 DNA sequence: TGTGCCAGCAGCCAAGAGTCGACCTTCAATAAGCAGTTCTTC. Its translation is CASSQESTFNKQFF.